This T cell receptor beta chain was recovered during a study of T cell responses to AZD1222 COVID-19 vaccine. Some clones are missing from TCRdb's copy, which holds only in-frame ones; the method was immunoSEQ multiplex PCR. This repertoire shows roughly 190,000 clones, roughly 90% found once; its top ten account for over 1.5%. Researchers grouped second doses given at about 4 or about 12 weeks into one pool. V was pared by 4 bases and J by 3 bases, with 3 bases of the junction left unmatched. Germline-derived CDR1 and CDR2 are MNHNY and SVGAGI (reference sequence). The CDR3 sequence is 14 residues long.

The receptor comes from an adult who received the AZD1222 COVID-19 vaccine. The sequenced sample was peripheral blood, obtained 28 days after the second AZD1222 dose. The chain couples TRBV6-6 to TRBJ2-5; 9 bases match TRBD2. The CDR3 region has the DNA TGTGCCAGCAGTTTCTTAGCGGGAGAAGAGACCCAGTACTTC. It is translated as CASSFLAGEETQYF.